A selection of T cell receptor beta chains follows, all from one sample in a study of metastatic and nonmetastatic thyroid tumors. TCRdb re-called the PCR reads through MiXCR. The table records under 30,000 clones, roughly 4% of them present only once. Sequencing was performed on blood. The receptor source for this set is a female donor with papillary thyroid cancer or a benign thyroid nodule (not recorded which). Some clones in this sample may be carry-over from other donors' samples. The CDR3 runs from the conserved cysteine through the conserved F or W. The D gene is left open where the match is weak. Some rows mark clone size as missing; the rest say once, few, many or name a class of expanded clone.

TRBJ1-5 TRBV15 - many TGTGCCACCAGCAGAGATTCGGTCCGAGCCCTCAGACAGCCCCAGCATTTT CATSRDSVRALRQPQHF
TRBJ1-2 TRBV29-1 - many TGCAGCGCCCTACGGGTTTACGGCTACACCTTC CSALRVYGYTF
TRBJ2-7 TRBV6-1 - - TGTGCCAGCAGTGAACTCGGTGGGGACGAGCAGTACTTC CASSELGGDEQYF
TRBJ1-1 TRBV20-1 - many TGCAGTGCTAGTTTCCAGGGACCTTCTGAAGCTTTCTTT CSASFQGPSEAFF
TRBJ1-2 TRBV5-6 - few TGTGCCAGCATTACGGCCGAAGCCAGAGGCTACACCTTC CASITAEARGYTF
TRBJ1-4 TRBV4-1 TRBD1 many TGCGCCAGCAGCCAGGACGACAGGGGCGGTGAAAAACTGTTTTTT CASSQDDRGGEKLFF
TRBJ2-7 TRBV5-1 TRBD1 many TGCGCCAGCAGCCCTGGGACAGGGGAGTACGAGCAGTACTTC CASSPGTGEYEQYF
TRBJ1-2 TRBV2 - medium-sized TGTGCCAGCAGTCGAGAAGAAAACTATGGCTACACCTTC CASSREENYGYTF
TRBJ2-3 TRBV18 - many TGTGCCAGCTCACCAATAAACACAGATACGCAGTATTTT CASSPINTDTQYF
TRBJ2-1 TRBV6-1 - medium-sized TGTGCCAGCGGTGGACAATTATACAATGAGCAGTTCTTC CASGGQLYNEQFF
TRBJ2-5 TRBV6-2/TRBV6-3 TRBD2 few TGTGCCAGCAGTTACTCGTTTGTACGGACTAGACAAGAGACCCAGTACTTC CASSYSFVRTRQETQYF
TRBJ1-5 TRBV27 - many TGTGCCAGCAGCCCCGTACGGGCGGGCCTCAATCAGCCCCAGCATTTT CASSPVRAGLNQPQHF
TRBJ2-3 TRBV10-2 - - TGCGCCAGCTTGCGGGTGGCGGACACAGATACGCAGTATTTT CASLRVADTDTQYF
TRBJ2-6 TRBV5-1 - few TGCGCCAGCAGCTTGGCGCTGTCGGGTTCTGGGGCCAACGTCCTGACTTTC CASSLALSGSGANVLTF
TRBJ1-5 TRBV7-2 - few TGTGCCAGCAGCTCGACGGCAGTGGCTCAGCCCCAGCATTTT CASSSTAVAQPQHF
TRBJ2-7 TRBV2 - - TGTGCCAGCAAATTCTTAGTGTACGATCATTACTTC CASKFLVYDHYF
TRBJ2-7 TRBV27 TRBD2 medium-sized TGTGCCAGCGCTAGCGGAATTACCTACGAGCAGTACTTC CASASGITYEQYF
TRBJ1-3 TRBV11-2 - many TGTGCCAGCAGCCAGCAGTACTCTGGAAACACCATATATTTT CASSQQYSGNTIYF
TRBJ1-2 TRBV6-1 TRBD1 few TGTGCCAGCATCCGACAGGGAAGGTTGTGGTGCTACACCTTC CASIRQGRLWCYTF
TRBJ2-3 TRBV19 - - TGTGCCAGTAGGGGGACCTATCGCACAGATACGCAGTATTTT CASRGTYRTDTQYF
TRBJ2-2 TRBV15 - - TGTGCCACCAGCGGGCCCGTCGGAGAGCTGTTTTTT CATSGPVGELFF
TRBJ1-1 TRBV28 - many TGTGCCAGCAGTCCCAGGGCGGAGAACACTGAAGCTTTCTTT CASSPRAENTEAFF
TRBJ1-2 TRBV2 - few TGTGCCAGCAGTGTGTCTCAGGGAAGCGGCTACACCTTC CASSVSQGSGYTF
TRBJ2-5 TRBV20-1 - many TGCAGTGCGTGGACACTCCAAGAGACCCAGTACTTC CSAWTLQETQYF
TRBJ2-1 TRBV27 - medium-sized TGTGCCAGCAGTTTAACAGGGCCTAATGAGCAGTTCTTC CASSLTGPNEQFF
TRBJ1-2 TRBV6-9 - - TGTGCCAGCAGTTACGGGAGAGGCTATGGCTACACCTTC CASSYGRGYGYTF
TRBJ2-2 TRBV6-1 - few TGTACCAGCAGCGAAGCGGGCCGGGTCGGGGAGCTGTTTTTT CTSSEAGRVGELFF
TRBJ1-2 TRBV11-2 - few TGTGCCAGCAGGCCAGTCTCAAACTATGGCTACACCTTC CASRPVSNYGYTF
TRBJ2-2 TRBV6-1 - medium-sized TGTGCCAGCAGACAGGGCTACACCGGGGAGCTGTTTTTT CASRQGYTGELFF
TRBJ1-4 TRBV6-1 - - TGTGCCAGCAGTGATTGGGCCTTGGGGAATGAAAAACTGTTTTTT CASSDWALGNEKLFF
TRBJ2-1 TRBV11-1 - many TGTGCCAGCAGCCCCGAAGGGTACAATGAGCAGTTCTTC CASSPEGYNEQFF
TRBJ1-3 TRBV6-2/TRBV6-3 - few TGTGCCAGCAGTGTAACAGCGATCTCTGTAAACACCATATATTTT CASSVTAISVNTIYF
TRBJ2-7 TRBV28 - few TGTGCCATCAGTTTGCAGTATGACGAGCAGTACTTC CAISLQYDEQYF
TRBJ2-7 TRBV7-2 TRBD2 - TGTGCCAGCAGCTTAGGGGGGGAGGGTGTTGGCGAGCAGTACTTC CASSLGGEGVGEQYF
TRBJ1-2 TRBV6-2/TRBV6-3 - - TGTGCCAGCAGTCAAGACCGGGGCCTGAGCGGAAATGGCTACACCTTC CASSQDRGLSGNGYTF
TRBJ2-1 TRBV12-5 - - TGTGCTAGTGGTTTTGTACAGCAGTGGGGGAGCTCCTACAATGAGCAATTCTTC CASGFVQQWGSSYNEQFF
TRBJ2-4 TRBV27 - many TGTGCCAGCAGACCAACACCTGTTCTAGCCAAAAACATTCAGTACTTC CASRPTPVLAKNIQYF
TRBJ1-1 TRBV18 - - TGTGCCAGCTCACCCAGACAGGATCTGAACACTGAAGCTTTCTTT CASSPRQDLNTEAFF
TRBJ2-7 TRBV5-6 TRBD2 many TGTGCCAGCAGCTGGAGACTAGCCCAGAGCTCCTACGAGCAGTACTTC CASSWRLAQSSYEQYF
TRBJ2-7 TRBV5-5 - many TGTGCCAGCAGCTTACAGGGAGACTCCTACGAGCAGTACTTC CASSLQGDSYEQYF
TRBJ2-3 TRBV6-1 - - TGTGCCAGCATCCAAAGGTGGCAGGGCGCAGATACGCAGTATTTT CASIQRWQGADTQYF
TRBJ2-7 TRBV20-1 TRBD2 few TGCAGTGCTATGCCAGGGACTTCGGCGGGGGGCGAGCAGTACTTC CSAMPGTSAGGEQYF
TRBJ2-1 TRBV20-1 TRBD2 many TGCAGTGCTAGAGGGACTAGTACCTACAATGAGCAGTTCTTC CSARGTSTYNEQFF
TRBJ1-2 TRBV6-1 TRBD1 medium-sized TGTGCCAGCAGCCCAGGGGGCACATTACAGCAAGGCTACACCTTC CASSPGGTLQQGYTF
TRBJ1-5 TRBV15 - few TGTGCCACCAGAGATCCGTTAGATCAGCCCCAGCATTTT CATRDPLDQPQHF
TRBJ2-1 TRBV6-1 TRBD1 medium-sized TGTGCCAGCAGTAGGGACAGCTACAATGAGCAGTTCTTC CASSRDSYNEQFF
TRBJ1-5 TRBV20-1 - - TGCAGTGCTAGCTGTTTACAGGGAGGTGGGTCTGGTCCCCAGCATTTT CSASCLQGGGSGPQHF
TRBJ1-6 TRBV4-2 - many TGTGCCAGCAGCCAAGATGGGGGGGGGTCACCCCTCCACTTT CASSQDGGGSPLHF
TRBJ2-7 TRBV14 - - TGTGCCAGCAGCGCGCAGTTAATCGAGCAGTACTTC CASSAQLIEQYF